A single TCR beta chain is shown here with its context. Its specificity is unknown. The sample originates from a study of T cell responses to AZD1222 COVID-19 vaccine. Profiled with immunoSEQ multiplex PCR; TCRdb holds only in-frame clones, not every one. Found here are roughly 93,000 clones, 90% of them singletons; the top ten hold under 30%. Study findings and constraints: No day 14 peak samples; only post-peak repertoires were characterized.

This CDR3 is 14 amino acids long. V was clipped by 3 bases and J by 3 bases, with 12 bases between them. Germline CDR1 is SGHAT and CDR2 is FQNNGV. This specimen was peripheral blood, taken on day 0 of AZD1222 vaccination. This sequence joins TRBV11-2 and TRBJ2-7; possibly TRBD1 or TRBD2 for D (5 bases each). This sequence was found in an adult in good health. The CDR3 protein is CASSFSDRNYEQYF. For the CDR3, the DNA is TGTGCCAGCAGCTTTAGCGACAGAAACTACGAGCAGTACTTC.